This T cell receptor (beta chain) was identified during a study of Graves' ophthalmopathy and Graves' hyperthyroidism. Study-level background: At initial diagnosis, peripheral blood was obtained, and this preceded any treatment.

Scientists amplified the TCR beta CDR3 regions from RNA transcripts. The workflow started with a first-round RT-PCR run with HTBI primers and then moved on to a second-round multiplex PCR. One entry per CDR3 protein, called by TCRdb with MiXCR from the multiplex PCR reads. The table includes roughly 36,000 distinct CDR3 sequences, approximately 55% detected once. CDR3 length equals 15 residues. Germline assignment: CDR1 LNHNV and CDR2 YYDKDF (reference sequence). V lost 3 bases to trimming and J lost 0 bases, with 12 bases between them. The sample holds many counts of this clonotype. The hyperthyroidism patients, aged 18 to 65, had been newly diagnosed, with under 2 months' duration. Fresh peripheral blood, about 9.3 ml, was the PBMC source.

The rearrangement joins TRBV15 to TRBJ2-7; no definite D call. Sequenced material: peripheral blood. This clonotype was sampled from an adult woman with stable Graves' hyperthyroidism. CDR3 sequence (DNA): TGTGCCACCAGCAGCCCCCAGGTGGACTCCTACGAGCAGTACTTC. Its translation is CATSSPQVDSYEQYF.